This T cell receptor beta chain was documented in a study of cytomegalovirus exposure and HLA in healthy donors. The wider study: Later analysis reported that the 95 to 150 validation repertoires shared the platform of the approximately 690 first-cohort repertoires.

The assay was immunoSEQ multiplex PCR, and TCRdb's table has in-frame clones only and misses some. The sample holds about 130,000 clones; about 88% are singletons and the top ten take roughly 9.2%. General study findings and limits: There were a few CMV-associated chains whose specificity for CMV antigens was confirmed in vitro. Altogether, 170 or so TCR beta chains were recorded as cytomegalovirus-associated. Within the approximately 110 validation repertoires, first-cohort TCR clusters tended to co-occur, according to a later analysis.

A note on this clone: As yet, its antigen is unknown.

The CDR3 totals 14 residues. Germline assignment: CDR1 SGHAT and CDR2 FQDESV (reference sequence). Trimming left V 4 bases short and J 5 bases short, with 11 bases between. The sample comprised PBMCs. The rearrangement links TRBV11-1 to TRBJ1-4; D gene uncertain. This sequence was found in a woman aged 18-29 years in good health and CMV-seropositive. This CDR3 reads CASSYGGGNEKLFF. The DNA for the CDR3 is TGTGCCAGCAGCTACGGAGGAGGGAATGAAAAACTGTTTTTT.